This TCR beta chain is drawn from a study of T cells in Graves' hyperthyroidism and ophthalmopathy. Turning to the study itself: Peripheral blood specimens were obtained at initial diagnosis, prior to any treatment.

RNA transcripts were the template for amplifying TCR beta CDR3 regions. The HTBI primer set served for first-round RT-PCR of the TCR CDR3. MiXCR, applied by TCRdb to the multiplex PCR reads, yields one record per CDR3 protein. The sample records hundreds of thousands of distinct CDR3 sequences, about 15% being singletons. The germline V and J ends were trimmed by 4 bases and 2 bases, with 14 bases remaining between them. This CDR3 contains 15 residues. Germline CDR1 is SGHDT and CDR2 is YYEEEE. Orbital computed tomography, thyroid ultrasound, serum thyroxine and TRAb, and clinical symptoms together informed the diagnoses.

This sequence was found in a young woman with Graves' hyperthyroidism. The rearrangement uses TRBV5-6 and TRBJ2-3; D perhaps matches TRBD1 (5 bases). The source material was blood. Written as DNA, the CDR3 is TGTGCCAGCAGCGCATACCAGGGCTACACAGATACGCAGTATTTT. This sequence encodes CASSAYQGYTDTQYF.